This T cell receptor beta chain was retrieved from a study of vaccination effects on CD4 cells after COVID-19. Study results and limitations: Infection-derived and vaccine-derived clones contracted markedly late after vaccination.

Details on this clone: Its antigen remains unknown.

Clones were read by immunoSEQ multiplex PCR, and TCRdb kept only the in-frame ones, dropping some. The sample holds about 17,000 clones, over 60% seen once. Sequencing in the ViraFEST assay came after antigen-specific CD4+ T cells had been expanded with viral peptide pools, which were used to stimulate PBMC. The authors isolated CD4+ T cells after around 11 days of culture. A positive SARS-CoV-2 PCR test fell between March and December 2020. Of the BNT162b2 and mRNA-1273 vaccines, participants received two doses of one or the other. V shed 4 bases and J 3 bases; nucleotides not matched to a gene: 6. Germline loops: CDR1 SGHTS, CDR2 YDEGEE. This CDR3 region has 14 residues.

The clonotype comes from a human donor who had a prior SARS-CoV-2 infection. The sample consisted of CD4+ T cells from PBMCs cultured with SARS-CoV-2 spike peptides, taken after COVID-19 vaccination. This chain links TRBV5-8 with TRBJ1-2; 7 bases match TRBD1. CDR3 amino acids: CASSLGQDYYGYTF. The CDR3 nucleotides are TGTGCCAGCAGCCTTGGACAGGACTACTATGGCTACACCTTC.